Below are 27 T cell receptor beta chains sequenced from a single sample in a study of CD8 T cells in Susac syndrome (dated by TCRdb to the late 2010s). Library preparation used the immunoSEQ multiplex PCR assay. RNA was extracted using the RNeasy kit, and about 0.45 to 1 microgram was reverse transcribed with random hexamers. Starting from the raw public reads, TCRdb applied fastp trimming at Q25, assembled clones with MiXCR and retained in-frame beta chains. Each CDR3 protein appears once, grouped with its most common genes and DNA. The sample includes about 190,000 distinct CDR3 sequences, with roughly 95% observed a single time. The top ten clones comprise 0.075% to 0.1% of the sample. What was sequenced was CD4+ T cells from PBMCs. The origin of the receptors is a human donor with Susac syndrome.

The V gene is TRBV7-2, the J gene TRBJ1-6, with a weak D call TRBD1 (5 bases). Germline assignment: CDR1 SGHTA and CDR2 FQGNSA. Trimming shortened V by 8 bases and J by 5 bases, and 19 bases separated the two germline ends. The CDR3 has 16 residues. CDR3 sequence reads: CASSSRAPQNNSPLHF. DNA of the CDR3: TGTGCCAGCTCTTCCAGGGCACCACAGAATAATTCACCCCTCCACTTT.

CDR3 DNA sequence: TGTGCCAGCAGCTTGGACACAGGGGCCCAAGAGACCCAGTACTTC. Encoded protein: CASSLDTGAQETQYF. The chain has TRBV5-4 and TRBJ2-5; 7 nucleotides match TRBD1. This CDR3 comprises 15 residues. Germline CDR1 reads SGHNT; CDR2 reads YYREEE (reference sequence). V lost 0 bases, J lost 1 base, and 3 bases stayed unmatched. The full variable domain, its missing parts supplied by reference TRBV5-4 and TRBJ2-5, is ETGVTQSPTHLIKTRGQQVTLRCSSQSGHNTVSWYQQALGQGPQFIFQYYREEENGRGNFPPRFSGLQFPNYSSELNVNALELDDSALYLCASSLDTGAQETQYFGPGTRLLVL.

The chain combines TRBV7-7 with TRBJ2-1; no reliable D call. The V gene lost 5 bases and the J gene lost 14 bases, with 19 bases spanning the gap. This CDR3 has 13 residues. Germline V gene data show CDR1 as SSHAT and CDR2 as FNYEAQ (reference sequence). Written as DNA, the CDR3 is TGTGCCAGCAGCGCACTGGGCCCTTCGGCCAAGTTCTTC. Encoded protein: CASSALGPSAKFF.

CDR3 sequence (DNA): TGCGCCAGCAGCCAAGATGGAGACTGGCCTTACGAGCAGTACTTC. Translating it yields CASSQDGDWPYEQYF. The rearrangement joins TRBV4-3 to TRBJ2-7, with D unclear. The CDR3 loop spans 15 amino acids. In germline, CDR1 is LGHNA, CDR2 YSLEER. Trimming took 0 bases from V and 4 from J, leaving 13 bases between them.

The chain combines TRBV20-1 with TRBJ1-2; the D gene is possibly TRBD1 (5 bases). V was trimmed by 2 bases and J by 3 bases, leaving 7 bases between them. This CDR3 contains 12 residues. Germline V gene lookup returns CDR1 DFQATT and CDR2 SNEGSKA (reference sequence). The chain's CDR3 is CSARQGDYGYTF. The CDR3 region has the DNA TGCAGTGCTAGACAGGGTGACTATGGCTACACCTTC.

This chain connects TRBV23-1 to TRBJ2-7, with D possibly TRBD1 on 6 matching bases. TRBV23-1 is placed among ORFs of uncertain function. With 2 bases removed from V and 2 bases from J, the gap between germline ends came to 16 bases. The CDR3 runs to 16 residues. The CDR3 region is CASSQPQTGTTYEQYF. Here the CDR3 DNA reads TGCGCCAGCAGTCAACCCCAGACAGGAACCACCTACGAGCAGTACTTC.

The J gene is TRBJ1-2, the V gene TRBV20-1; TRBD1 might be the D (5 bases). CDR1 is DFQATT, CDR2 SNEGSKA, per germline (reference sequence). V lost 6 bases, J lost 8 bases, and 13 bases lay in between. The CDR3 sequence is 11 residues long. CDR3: CSAQRGDGYTF. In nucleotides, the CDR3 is TGCAGTGCCCAACGCGGGGACGGCTACACCTTC.

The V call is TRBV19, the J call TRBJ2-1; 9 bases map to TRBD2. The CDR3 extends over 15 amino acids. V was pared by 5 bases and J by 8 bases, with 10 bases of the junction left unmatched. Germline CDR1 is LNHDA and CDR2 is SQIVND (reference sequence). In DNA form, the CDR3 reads TGTGCCAGTAGTCCGCCGGGACTAGCCTTCCATGAGCAGTTCTTC. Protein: CASSPPGLAFHEQFF.

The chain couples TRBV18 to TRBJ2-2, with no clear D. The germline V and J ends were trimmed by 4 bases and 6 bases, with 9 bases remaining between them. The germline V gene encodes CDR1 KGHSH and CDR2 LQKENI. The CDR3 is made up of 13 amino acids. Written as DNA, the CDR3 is TGTGCCAGCTCACAAACACAATCCGGGGAGCTGTTTTTT. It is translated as CASSQTQSGELFF.

Here the CDR3 DNA reads TGTGCCAGCAGCCCGCCGCGGGGGAGCACCGGGGAGCTGTTTTTT. Protein: CASSPPRGSTGELFF. The chain employs TRBV6-5 and TRBJ2-2; 7 bases agree with TRBD2. CDR3 length: 15 residues. Germline values: CDR1 MNHEY, CDR2 SVGAGI. The V gene end was trimmed by 6 bases and the J gene end by 4 bases; junction bases not matched to a gene: 8.

The chain's CDR3 is CASRGTVNQPQHF. The CDR3 nucleotides are TGTGCCAGCAGGGGGACGGTCAATCAGCCCCAGCATTTT. The chain joins TRBV12-3 or TRBV12-4 to TRBJ1-5, with a weak D call TRBD1 (5 bases). The CDR3 is 13 residues long. Trimming stripped 6 bases from V and 3 bases from J, with 9 bases between.

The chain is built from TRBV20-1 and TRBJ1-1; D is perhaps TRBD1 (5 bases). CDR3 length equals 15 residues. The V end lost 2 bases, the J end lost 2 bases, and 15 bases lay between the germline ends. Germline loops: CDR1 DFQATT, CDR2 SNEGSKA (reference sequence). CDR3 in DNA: TGCAGTGCTAGATTTTCGGGGCAGACCAACACTGAAGCTTTCTTT. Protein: CSARFSGQTNTEAFF.

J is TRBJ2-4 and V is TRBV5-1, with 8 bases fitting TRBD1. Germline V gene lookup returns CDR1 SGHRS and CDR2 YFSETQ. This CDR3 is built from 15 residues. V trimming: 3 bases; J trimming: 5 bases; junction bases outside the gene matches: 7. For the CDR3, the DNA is TGCGCCAGCAGCTCGACTACAGGGGGAGAAAACATTCAGTACTTC. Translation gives CASSSTTGGENIQYF.

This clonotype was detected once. The CDR3 DNA reads as TGTGCCTCCCGACACTACGAGCAGTACTTC. It codes for CASRHYEQYF. The chain uses TRBV24-1 and TRBJ2-7; D uncertain. The V and J ends lost 12 bases and 3 bases respectively, with 8 bases between them. This CDR3 comprises 10 residues. Germline loops: CDR1 KGHDR, CDR2 SFDVKD.

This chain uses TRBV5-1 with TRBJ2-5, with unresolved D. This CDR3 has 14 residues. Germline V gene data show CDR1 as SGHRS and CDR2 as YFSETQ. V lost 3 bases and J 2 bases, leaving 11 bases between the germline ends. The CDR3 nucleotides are TGCGCCAGCAGCTATCGGACCGATCAAGAGACCCAGTACTTC. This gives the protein CASSYRTDQETQYF.

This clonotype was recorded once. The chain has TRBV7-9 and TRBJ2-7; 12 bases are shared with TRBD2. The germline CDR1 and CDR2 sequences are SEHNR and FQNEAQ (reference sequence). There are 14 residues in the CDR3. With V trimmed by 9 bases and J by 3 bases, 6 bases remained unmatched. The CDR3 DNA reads TGTGCCAGTATGACGGGACTAGCGGGCTACGAGCAGTACTTC. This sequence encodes CASMTGLAGYEQYF.

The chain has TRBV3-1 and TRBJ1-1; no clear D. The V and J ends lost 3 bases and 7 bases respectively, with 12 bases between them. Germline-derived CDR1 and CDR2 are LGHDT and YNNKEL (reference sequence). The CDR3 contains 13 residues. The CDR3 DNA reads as TGTGCCAGCAGCCAGGGGAATTATGGTGAAGCTTTCTTT. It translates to CASSQGNYGEAFF.

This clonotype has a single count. CDR3: CASSPGAARGNQPQHF. In DNA form, the CDR3 reads TGTGCCAGTAGTCCCGGGGCAGCGAGGGGGAATCAGCCCCAGCATTTT. The chain joins TRBV19 to TRBJ1-5; weak D call: TRBD1 (6 bases). Germline lookup yields CDR1 LNHDA and CDR2 SQIVND (reference sequence). The CDR3 contains 16 residues. V lost 5 bases and J 4 bases, leaving 18 bases between the germline ends.

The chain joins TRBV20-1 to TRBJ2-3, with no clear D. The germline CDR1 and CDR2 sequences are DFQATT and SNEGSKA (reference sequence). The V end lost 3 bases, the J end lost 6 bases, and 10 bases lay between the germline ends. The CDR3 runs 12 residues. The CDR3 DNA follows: TGCAGTGCTAGTTTGGGTCCGGATACGCAGTATTTT. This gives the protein CSASLGPDTQYF.

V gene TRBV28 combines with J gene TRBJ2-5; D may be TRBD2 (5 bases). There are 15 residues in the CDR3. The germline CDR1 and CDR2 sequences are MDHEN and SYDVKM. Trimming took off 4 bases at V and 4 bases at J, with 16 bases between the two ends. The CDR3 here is CASSSSPGIGETQYF. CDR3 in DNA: TGTGCCAGCAGTTCCTCCCCGGGGATCGGAGAGACCCAGTACTTC.

CDR3 loop: CASSSTGTGIEAFF. In DNA form, the CDR3 reads TGCGCCAGCAGCTCAACCGGGACAGGGATTGAAGCTTTCTTT. The V call is TRBV5-1, the J call TRBJ1-1; TRBD1 aligns across 9 bases. The CDR3 contains 14 residues. V shed 3 bases, J shed 7 bases, and the junction held 7 bases outside the gene matches. CDR1 and CDR2 from the germline V gene are SGHRS and YFSETQ.

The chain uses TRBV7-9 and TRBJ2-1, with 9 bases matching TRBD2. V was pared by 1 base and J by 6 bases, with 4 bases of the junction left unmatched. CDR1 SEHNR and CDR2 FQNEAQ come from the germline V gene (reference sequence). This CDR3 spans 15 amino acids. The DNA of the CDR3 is TGTGCCAGCAGCTTAGTAGGACTAGCGCTCAATGAGCAGTTCTTC. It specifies CASSLVGLALNEQFF.

The CDR3 DNA reads as TGTGCCAGCAGTTACTCGAGGTTCACAGATACGCAGTATTTT. This sequence encodes CASSYSRFTDTQYF. The chain has TRBV6-5 and TRBJ2-3; no definite D call. From germline, CDR1 is MNHEY and CDR2 SVGAGI. V lost 0 bases and J lost 2, with 6 bases in between. The CDR3 covers 14 residues.

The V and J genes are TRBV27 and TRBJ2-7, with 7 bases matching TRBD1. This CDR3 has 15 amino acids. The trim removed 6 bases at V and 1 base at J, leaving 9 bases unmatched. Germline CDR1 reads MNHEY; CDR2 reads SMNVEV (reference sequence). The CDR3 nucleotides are TGTGCCAGCAGCCCCGGGACAGACCGTTCCTACGAGCAGTACTTC. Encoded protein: CASSPGTDRSYEQYF.

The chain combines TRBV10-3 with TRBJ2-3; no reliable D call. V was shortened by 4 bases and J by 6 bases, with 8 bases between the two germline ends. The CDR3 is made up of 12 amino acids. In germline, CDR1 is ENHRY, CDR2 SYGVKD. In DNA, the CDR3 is TGTGCCATCAGTGCCTCTCGGGATACGCAGTATTTT. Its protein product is CAISASRDTQYF.

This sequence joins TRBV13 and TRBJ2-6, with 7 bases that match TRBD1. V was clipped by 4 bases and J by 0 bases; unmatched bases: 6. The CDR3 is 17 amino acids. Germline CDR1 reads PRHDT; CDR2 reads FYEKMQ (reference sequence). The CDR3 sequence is CASSSGQPFSGANVLTF. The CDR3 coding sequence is TGTGCCAGCAGCTCGGGACAGCCGTTCTCTGGGGCCAACGTCCTGACTTTC.

As DNA, the CDR3 is TGTGCCATCAGTGCCCTAGGGACGAACACTGAAGCTTTCTTT. As protein: CAISALGTNTEAFF. V usage is TRBV10-3 and J usage is TRBJ1-1; perhaps TRBD1 as D (5 bases). The CDR3 length is 14 residues. CDR1 ENHRY and CDR2 SYGVKD come from the germline V gene. V was clipped by 4 bases and J by 1 base, with 10 bases between them.